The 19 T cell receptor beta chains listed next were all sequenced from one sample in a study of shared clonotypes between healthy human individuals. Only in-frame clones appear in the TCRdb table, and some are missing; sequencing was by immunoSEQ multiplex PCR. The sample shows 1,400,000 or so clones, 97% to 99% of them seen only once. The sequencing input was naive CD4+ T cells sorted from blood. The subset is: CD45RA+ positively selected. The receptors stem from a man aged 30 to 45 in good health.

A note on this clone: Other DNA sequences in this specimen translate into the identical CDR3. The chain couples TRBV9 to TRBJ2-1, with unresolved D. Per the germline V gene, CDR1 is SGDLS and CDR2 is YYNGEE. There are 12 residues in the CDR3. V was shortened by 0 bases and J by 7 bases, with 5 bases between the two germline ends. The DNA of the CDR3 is TGTGCCAGCAGCGTAGCCGATAATGAGCAGTTCTTC. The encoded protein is CASSVADNEQFF.

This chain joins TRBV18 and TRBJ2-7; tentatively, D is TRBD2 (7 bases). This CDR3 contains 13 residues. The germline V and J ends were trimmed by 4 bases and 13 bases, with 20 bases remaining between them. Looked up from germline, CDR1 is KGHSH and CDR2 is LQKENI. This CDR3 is CASSRGLGGAGYF. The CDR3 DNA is TGTGCCAGCTCACGAGGCCTTGGGGGGGCAGGCTACTTC.

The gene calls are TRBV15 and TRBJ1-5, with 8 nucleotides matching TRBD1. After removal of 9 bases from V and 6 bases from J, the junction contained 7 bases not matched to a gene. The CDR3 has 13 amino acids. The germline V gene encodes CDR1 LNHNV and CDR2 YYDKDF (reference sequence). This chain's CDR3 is CATRTGNVQPQHF. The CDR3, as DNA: TGTGCCACAAGGACAGGGAACGTTCAGCCCCAGCATTTT.

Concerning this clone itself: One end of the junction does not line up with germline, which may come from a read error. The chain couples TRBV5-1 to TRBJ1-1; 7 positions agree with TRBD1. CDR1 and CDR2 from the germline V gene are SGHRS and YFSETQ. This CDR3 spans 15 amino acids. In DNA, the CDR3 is TGTGCCAGCAGCTTTGGCTACAGGGGAGTTTTGGAAGCTTTCTTT. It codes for CASSFGYRGVLEAFF.

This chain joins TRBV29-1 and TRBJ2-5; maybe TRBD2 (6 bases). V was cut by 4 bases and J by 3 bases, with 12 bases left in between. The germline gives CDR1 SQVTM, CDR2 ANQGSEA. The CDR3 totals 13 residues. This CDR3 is CSVVSGGEETQYF. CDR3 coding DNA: TGCAGCGTTGTTAGCGGAGGGGAAGAGACCCAGTACTTC.

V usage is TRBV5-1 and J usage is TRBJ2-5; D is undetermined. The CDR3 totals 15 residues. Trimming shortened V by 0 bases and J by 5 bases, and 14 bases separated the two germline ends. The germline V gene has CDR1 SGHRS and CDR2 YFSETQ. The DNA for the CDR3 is TGCGCCAGCAGCTTGGGTCCGACGAATGGGGAGACCCAGTACTTC. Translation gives CASSLGPTNGETQYF. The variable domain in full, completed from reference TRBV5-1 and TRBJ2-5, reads KAGVTQTPRYLIKTRGQQVTLSCSPISGHRSVSWYQQTPGQGLQFLFEYFSETQRNKGNFPGRFSGRQFSNSRSEMNVSTLELGDSALYLCASSLGPTNGETQYFGPGTRLLVL.

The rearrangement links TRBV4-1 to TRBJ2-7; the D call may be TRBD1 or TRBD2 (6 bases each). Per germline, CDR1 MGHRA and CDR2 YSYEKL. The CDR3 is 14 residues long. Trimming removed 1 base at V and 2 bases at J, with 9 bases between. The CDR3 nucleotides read TGCGCCAGCAGCCAAGGTAGGGGGGCCTACGAGCAGTACTTC. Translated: CASSQGRGAYEQYF.

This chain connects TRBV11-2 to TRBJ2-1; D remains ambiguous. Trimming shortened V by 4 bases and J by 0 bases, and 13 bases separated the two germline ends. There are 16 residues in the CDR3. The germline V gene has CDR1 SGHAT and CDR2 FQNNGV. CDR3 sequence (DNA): TGTGCCAGCAGCTCCGGTCGGATCAGCTCCTACAATGAGCAGTTCTTC. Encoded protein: CASSSGRISSYNEQFF.

CDR3 in DNA: TGTGCCAGCTCACCTGGGGGCGGTTTATTTAACAATGAGCAGTTCTTC. It translates to CASSPGGGLFNNEQFF. The chain links TRBV18 to TRBJ2-1, with a weak D call TRBD1 (6 bases). The V gene lost 3 bases and the J gene lost 5 bases, with 17 bases spanning the gap. The CDR3 contains 16 residues. CDR1 KGHSH and CDR2 LQKENI come from the germline V gene.

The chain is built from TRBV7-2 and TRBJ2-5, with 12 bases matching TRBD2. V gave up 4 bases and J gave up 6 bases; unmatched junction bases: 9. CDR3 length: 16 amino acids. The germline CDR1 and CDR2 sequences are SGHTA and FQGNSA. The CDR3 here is CASSSPTSGRPKTQYF. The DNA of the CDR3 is TGTGCCAGCAGCTCACCCACTAGCGGGAGGCCGAAGACCCAGTACTTC.

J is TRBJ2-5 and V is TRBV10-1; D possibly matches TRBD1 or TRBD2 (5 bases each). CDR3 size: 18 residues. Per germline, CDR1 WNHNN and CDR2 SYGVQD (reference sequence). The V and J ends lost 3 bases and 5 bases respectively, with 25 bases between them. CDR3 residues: CASSDSLIDRDPGETQYF. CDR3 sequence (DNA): TGCGCCAGCAGTGATTCCCTAATTGACCGGGACCCCGGGGAGACCCAGTACTTC.

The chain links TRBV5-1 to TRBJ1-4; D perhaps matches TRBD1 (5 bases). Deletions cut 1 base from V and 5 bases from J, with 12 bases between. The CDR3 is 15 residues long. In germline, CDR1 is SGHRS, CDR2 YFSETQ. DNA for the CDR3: TGCGCCAGCAGCTTGTTGGGGGGACCAAATGAAAAACTGTTTTTT. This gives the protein CASSLLGGPNEKLFF.

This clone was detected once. The DNA of the CDR3 is TGTGCCAGCAGCTTACTCCCCCGGGGCGAGCAGTACTTC. Residues: CASSLLPRGEQYF. The chain is built from TRBV11-2 and TRBJ2-7; possible D gene TRBD2, 5 bases. V was cut by 2 bases and J by 6 bases, with 11 bases left in between. Germline V gives CDR1 SGHAT, CDR2 FQNNGV. This CDR3 comprises 13 residues. The variable domain in full, completed from reference TRBV11-2 and TRBJ2-7, reads EAGVAQSPRYKIIEKRQSVAFWCNPISGHATLYWYQQILGQGPKLLIQFQNNGVVDDSQLPKDRFSAERLKGVDSTLKIQPAKLEDSAVYLCASSLLPRGEQYFGPGTRLTVT.

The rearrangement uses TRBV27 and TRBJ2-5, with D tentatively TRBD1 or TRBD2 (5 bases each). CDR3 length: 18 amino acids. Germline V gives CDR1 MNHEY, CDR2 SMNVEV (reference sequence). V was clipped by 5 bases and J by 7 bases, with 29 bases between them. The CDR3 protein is CASSPQFGTPGKWGTQYF. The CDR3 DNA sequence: TGTGCCAGCAGTCCCCAGTTCGGGACCCCCGGCAAATGGGGGACCCAGTACTTC.

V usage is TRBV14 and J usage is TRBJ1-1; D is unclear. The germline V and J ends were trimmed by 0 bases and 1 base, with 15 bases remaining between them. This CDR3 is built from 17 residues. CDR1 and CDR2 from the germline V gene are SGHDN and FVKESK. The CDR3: CASSQEPSSEWNTEAFF. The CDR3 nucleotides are TGTGCCAGCAGCCAAGAACCTTCCAGCGAATGGAACACTGAAGCTTTCTTT.

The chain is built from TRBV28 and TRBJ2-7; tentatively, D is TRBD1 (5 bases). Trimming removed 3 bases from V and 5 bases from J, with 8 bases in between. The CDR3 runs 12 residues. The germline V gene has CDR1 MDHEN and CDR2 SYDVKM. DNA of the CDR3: TGTGCCAGCAGTTTTGTCAGGGACGAGCAGTACTTC. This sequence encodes CASSFVRDEQYF.

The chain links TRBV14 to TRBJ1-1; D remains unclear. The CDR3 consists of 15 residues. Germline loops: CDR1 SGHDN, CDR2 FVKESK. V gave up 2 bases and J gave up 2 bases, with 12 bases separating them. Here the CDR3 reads CASSQNPPGNTEAFF. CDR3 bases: TGTGCCAGCAGCCAAAACCCGCCGGGAAACACTGAAGCTTTCTTT.

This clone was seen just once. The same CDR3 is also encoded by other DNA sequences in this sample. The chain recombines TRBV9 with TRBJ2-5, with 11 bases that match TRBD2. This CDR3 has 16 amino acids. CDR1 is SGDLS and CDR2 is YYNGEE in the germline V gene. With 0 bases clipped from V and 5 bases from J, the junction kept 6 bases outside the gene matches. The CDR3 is CASSVGSGRARETQYF. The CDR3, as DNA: TGTGCCAGCAGCGTAGGTAGCGGGAGGGCCAGGGAGACCCAGTACTTC.

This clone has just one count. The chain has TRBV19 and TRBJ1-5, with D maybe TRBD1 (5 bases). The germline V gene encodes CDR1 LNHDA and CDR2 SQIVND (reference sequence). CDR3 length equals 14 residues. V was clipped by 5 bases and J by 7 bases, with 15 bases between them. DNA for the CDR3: TGTGCCAGTAGTCTGAGGCAGGGCGGCCAGCCCCAGCATTTT. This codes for CASSLRQGGQPQHF. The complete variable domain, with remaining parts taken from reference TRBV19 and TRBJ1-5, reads DGGITQSPKYLFRKEGQNVTLSCEQNLNHDAMYWYRQDPGQGLRLIYYSQIVNDFQKGDIAEGYSVSREKKESFPLTVTSAQKNPTAFYLCASSLRQGGQPQHFGDGTRLSIL.